The 30 T cell receptor beta chains below were found in one sample sequenced in a study of T-cell memory formation after mild COVID-19. TCRdb reanalysed the 5' RACE reads using MiXCR and keeps one entry per CDR3 protein. Among about 350,000 distinct CDR3 sequences listed, roughly an eighth were seen once. The sequenced material came from PBMCs or a T cell subset sorted from them (not recorded which). The receptors here all came from a man younger than 35 who had mild COVID-19 (a few samples of this study predate the infection). Cell type and time point are not known.

This clonotype was detected only a few times. The V gene is TRBV3-1, the J gene TRBJ1-2; D gene unclear. Germline loops: CDR1 LGHDT, CDR2 YNNKEL (reference sequence). The CDR3 is 11 residues long. V shed 4 bases and J shed 8 bases, with 8 bases lying between them. The CDR3 here is CASSPGRGYTF. The CDR3 nucleotides read TGTGCCAGCAGCCCGGGGAGAGGCTACACCTTC.

The sample holds many counts of this clonotype. The chain couples TRBV19 to TRBJ2-2; possibly TRBD2 for D (6 bases). Between the trimmed V and J ends, which lost 6 bases and 4 bases, there was a span of 15 bases. Per germline, CDR1 LNHDA and CDR2 SQIVND (reference sequence). The CDR3 loop spans 15 amino acids. As DNA, the CDR3 is TGTGCCAGTAGCAGATACCGGGACTCCACCGGGGAGCTGTTTTTT. Translation: CASSRYRDSTGELFF.

This clonotype was counted only a few times. The V call is TRBV18, the J call TRBJ2-1; the match to TRBD2 covers 15 bases. The CDR3 contains 16 residues. Per the germline V gene, CDR1 is KGHSH and CDR2 is LQKENI. V shed 4 bases and J 8 bases; nucleotides not matched to a gene: 6. The CDR3 reads CASSRRTSGGADEQFF. In nucleotides, the CDR3 is TGTGCCAGCTCACGAAGGACTAGCGGGGGGGCTGATGAGCAGTTCTTC.

This clonotype has at least ten counts. The chain combines TRBV7-9 with TRBJ2-7; D possibly corresponds to TRBD1 (5 bases). The length of the CDR3 is 13 residues. Germline loops: CDR1 SEHNR, CDR2 FQNEAQ (reference sequence). The germline V and J ends were trimmed by 0 bases and 5 bases, with 8 bases remaining between them. CDR3 amino acids: CASSLAARDEQYF. The CDR3, as DNA: TGTGCCAGCAGCTTAGCAGCCAGGGACGAGCAGTACTTC.

This chain links TRBV12-3 or TRBV12-4 with TRBJ2-5; no clear D gene. Trimming removed 5 bases from V and 4 bases from J, with 11 bases in between. The CDR3 runs to 13 residues. CDR3 loop: CASSKARPETQYF. CDR3 in DNA: TGTGCCAGCAGTAAGGCAAGGCCAGAGACCCAGTACTTC.

V is TRBV4-3 and J is TRBJ2-2; weak D call: TRBD1 (6 bases). V dropped 3 bases and J dropped 5 bases, with 19 bases sitting between them. The CDR3 length is 17 residues. Germline V gives CDR1 LGHNA, CDR2 YSLEER. The CDR3, as DNA: TGCGCCAGCAGCCATCGTATCTCGGGACACCCTACCGGGGAGCTGTTTTTT. Translation gives CASSHRISGHPTGELFF.

This clonotype appeared a few times. This chain joins TRBV4-1 and TRBJ1-1; D unclear. With 0 bases removed from V and 5 bases from J, the gap between germline ends came to 13 bases. CDR3 length: 15 amino acids. The V gene's germline CDR1 is MGHRA and CDR2 YSYEKL. The CDR3 protein is CASSQDVGIRTEAFF. CDR3 in DNA: TGCGCCAGCAGCCAAGATGTAGGGATTCGTACTGAAGCTTTCTTT.

The table lists this clonotype with many counts. The V and J genes are TRBV5-1 and TRBJ2-1, with D perhaps TRBD2 (6 bases). CDR1 is SGHRS and CDR2 is YFSETQ in the germline V gene. V was shortened by 0 bases and J by 10 bases, with 11 bases between the two germline ends. This CDR3 spans 13 amino acids. In nucleotides, the CDR3 is TGCGCCAGCAGCTTGGTCGGACTACGCGAGCAGTTCTTC. It codes for CASSLVGLREQFF.

This clonotype was seen only a few times. The gene calls are TRBV5-1 and TRBJ2-1; D is tentatively TRBD1 or TRBD2 (5 bases each). The germline V gene has CDR1 SGHRS and CDR2 YFSETQ. This CDR3 is 16 amino acids long. V lost 3 bases and J lost 0, with 13 bases in between. This CDR3 reads CASSYRDASSYNEQFF. In nucleotides, the CDR3 is TGCGCCAGCAGCTACCGGGACGCAAGCTCCTACAATGAGCAGTTCTTC.

This rearrangement joins TRBV20-1 to TRBJ1-1; maybe TRBD1 (5 bases). This CDR3 has 14 residues. The V end lost 3 bases, the J end lost 5 bases, and 16 bases lay between the germline ends. Germline loops: CDR1 DFQATT, CDR2 SNEGSKA (reference sequence). The DNA of the CDR3 is TGCAGTGCTAGTGACGCCGCAGGGTTGACTGAAGCTTTCTTT. This sequence encodes CSASDAAGLTEAFF.

V gene TRBV6-4 combines with J gene TRBJ2-1; D ambiguous. Germline loops: CDR1 MRHNA, CDR2 SNTAGT. The CDR3 contains 15 residues. V lost 0 bases and J lost 0, with 6 bases in between. CDR3 DNA sequence: TGTGCCAGCAGTGACTCAAGGGACTCCTACAATGAGCAGTTCTTC. Translated, it gives CASSDSRDSYNEQFF.

This clonotype was found a few times. This chain connects TRBV4-1 to TRBJ1-5; the D gene is possibly TRBD1 (6 bases). V lost 2 bases and J 4 bases, leaving 9 bases between the germline ends. The CDR3 runs 14 residues. From germline, CDR1 is MGHRA and CDR2 YSYEKL. The CDR3 loop is CASSQTGTNQPQHF. CDR3 in DNA: TGCGCCAGCAGCCAAACCGGGACAAATCAGCCCCAGCATTTT.

The chain couples TRBV12-3 or TRBV12-4 to TRBJ1-1; 7 nucleotides agree with TRBD1. This CDR3 contains 20 residues. V was pared by 3 bases and J by 9 bases, with 28 bases of the junction left unmatched. The CDR3 reads CASSLQGRFGATIQGVKAFF. The CDR3 nucleotides read TGTGCCAGCAGTTTGCAGGGGCGATTTGGGGCTACTATCCAGGGGGTAAAAGCTTTCTTT.

This clonotype was seen more than once but under ten times. The chain couples TRBV7-2 to TRBJ2-1, with D possibly matching TRBD1 (6 bases). Germline V gene data show CDR1 as SGHTA and CDR2 as FQGNSA. V gave up 3 bases and J gave up 7 bases, with 10 bases separating them. The CDR3 has 13 residues. The CDR3 sequence: CASSFNRENEQFF. The CDR3 coding sequence is TGTGCCAGCAGCTTCAACAGGGAAAATGAGCAGTTCTTC.

V gene TRBV5-1 combines with J gene TRBJ2-3, with D possibly matching TRBD2 (7 bases). CDR3 length: 15 amino acids. Trimming cost V 1 base and J 2 bases, with 11 bases left between them. CDR1 and CDR2 from the germline V gene are SGHRS and YFSETQ. CDR3 amino acids: CASSLLRGLTDTQYF. For the CDR3, the DNA is TGCGCCAGCAGCTTGTTGCGGGGGCTCACAGATACGCAGTATTTT. The full variable domain, completed using reference TRBV5-1 and TRBJ2-3, is KAGVTQTPRYLIKTRGQQVTLSCSPISGHRSVSWYQQTPGQGLQFLFEYFSETQRNKGNFPGRFSGRQFSNSRSEMNVSTLELGDSALYLCASSLLRGLTDTQYFGPGTRLTVL.

The chain couples TRBV6-5 to TRBJ2-7; 7 bases line up with TRBD1. V was clipped by 6 bases and J by 7 bases; unmatched bases: 12. Per the germline V gene, CDR1 is MNHEY and CDR2 is SVGAGI. This CDR3 has 14 amino acids. The CDR3: CASRHLQGLGEQYF. DNA for the CDR3: TGTGCCAGCAGGCACCTACAGGGGTTGGGTGAGCAGTACTTC.

This clonotype was observed a few times. The chain combines TRBV3-1 with TRBJ2-7; TRBD1 aligns across 10 bases. Germline V gives CDR1 LGHDT, CDR2 YNNKEL (reference sequence). The CDR3 sequence is 15 residues long. The V gene end was trimmed by 3 bases and the J gene end by 2 bases; junction bases not matched to a gene: 4. CDR3: CASSHFGQGAYEQYF. CDR3 DNA sequence: TGTGCCAGCAGCCATTTCGGACAGGGGGCCTACGAGCAGTACTTC.

This clonotype was seen at least ten times. This sequence joins TRBV15 and TRBJ1-5; TRBD1 is a possible D gene (5 bases). V shed 5 bases and J shed 6 bases, with 17 bases lying between them. Germline-derived CDR1 and CDR2 are LNHNV and YYDKDF (reference sequence). This CDR3 has 15 residues. The CDR3 here is CATSPTGDRGQPQHF. CDR3 DNA: TGTGCCACCAGCCCAACGGGGGACCGAGGTCAGCCCCAGCATTTT.

Comment on this clonotype: At one of its ends the junction is not consistent with the germline gene, which may arise from a read error. The V call is TRBV5-4, the J call TRBJ1-3; D is perhaps TRBD1 (5 bases). CDR1 and CDR2 from the germline V gene are SGHNT and YYREEE (reference sequence). This CDR3 region has 17 residues. The CDR3 is CASSRGVPGSSGNTIYF. CDR3 nucleotides: TGTGCAAGCAGCCGGGGGGTGCCAGGCTCCTCTGGAAACACCATATATTTT.

A remark on this clonotype: One end of the junction varies from germline; a read error may be responsible. CDR3 loop: CASSQALRAPLRGGYTF. The CDR3 DNA follows: TGCGCCAGCAGCCAAGCGTTGCGGGCCCCTTTAAGAGGGGGCTACACATTC. The chain combines TRBV4-3 with TRBJ1-2; 7 nucleotides line up with TRBD1. Germline V gives CDR1 LGHNA, CDR2 YSLEER. CDR3 length: 17 residues.

This clonotype has a handful of counts. The gene calls are TRBV10-3 and TRBJ1-2; D unresolved. Trimming removed 0 bases from V and 2 bases from J, with 10 bases in between. CDR3 length: 15 residues. CDR1 and CDR2 from the germline V gene are ENHRY and SYGVKD. The CDR3 is CAISESIISNYGYTF. CDR3 bases: TGTGCCATCAGTGAGTCGATTATATCAAACTATGGCTACACCTTC.

This clonotype has just a few counts. V is TRBV6-5 and J is TRBJ1-2, with D uncertain. This CDR3 comprises 14 residues. V dropped 0 bases and J dropped 2 bases, with 7 bases sitting between them. The germline CDR1 and CDR2 sequences are MNHEY and SVGAGI. In DNA form, the CDR3 reads TGTGCCAGCAGTTACTCGCTACAAAACTATGGCTACACCTTC. Amino acid sequence: CASSYSLQNYGYTF.

V gene TRBV6-5 combines with J gene TRBJ2-5; D is unclear. Germline-derived CDR1 and CDR2 are MNHEY and SVGAGI. This CDR3 region has 14 residues. Trimming left V 5 bases short and J 5 bases short, with 15 bases between. The CDR3 region is CASSTTAIEETQYF. DNA for the CDR3: TGTGCCAGCAGTACAACAGCGATCGAGGAGACCCAGTACTTC.

This rearrangement joins TRBV2 to TRBJ2-2; the D gene is possibly TRBD2 (5 bases). Germline assignment: CDR1 SNHLY and CDR2 FYNNEI. CDR3 size: 14 residues. The germline V and J ends were trimmed by 7 bases and 7 bases, with 16 bases remaining between them. The CDR3 DNA sequence: TGTGCCAGCACGGCGGGCCGAGAAGGCGGGGAGCTGTTTTTT. Protein sequence: CASTAGREGGELFF.

In its sample, this clonotype was seen a few times. The genes are TRBV7-2 and TRBJ1-1, with D possibly TRBD1 on 5 matching bases. The length of the CDR3 is 12 residues. Germline-derived CDR1 and CDR2 are SGHTA and FQGNSA. Between the trimmed V and J ends, which lost 3 bases and 10 bases, there was a span of 12 bases. CDR3 loop: CASSFRDSRAFF. The CDR3 bases are TGTGCCAGCAGCTTTCGTGACAGTAGAGCTTTCTTT.

This clonotype was counted ten times or more. The genes are TRBV18 and TRBJ1-1, with 8 positions matching TRBD1. Per the germline V gene, CDR1 is KGHSH and CDR2 is LQKENI. The ends lost 6 bases at V and 6 bases at J; junction bases unmatched: 6. This CDR3 spans 13 amino acids. The CDR3 DNA reads TGTGCCAGCTCGGGGACAGGTTGGGCTGAAGCTTTCTTT. It specifies CASSGTGWAEAFF.

This clonotype was recorded at least ten times. The V call is TRBV11-2, the J call TRBJ2-7; tentatively, D is TRBD1 (5 bases). V lost 2 bases and J 5 bases, leaving 7 bases between the germline ends. This CDR3 spans 12 amino acids. Germline lookup yields CDR1 SGHAT and CDR2 FQNNGV. The CDR3 bases are TGTGCCAGCAGCTTACAGGGCCACGAGCAGTACTTC. Encoded protein: CASSLQGHEQYF. The full variable domain, completed using reference TRBV11-2 and TRBJ2-7, is EAGVAQSPRYKIIEKRQSVAFWCNPISGHATLYWYQQILGQGPKLLIQFQNNGVVDDSQLPKDRFSAERLKGVDSTLKIQPAKLEDSAVYLCASSLQGHEQYFGPGTRLTVT.

The CDR3 protein is CASSFSNAQYF. The CDR3 DNA is TGTGCCAGCAGCTTCTCGAATGCGCAGTATTTT. The J gene is TRBJ2-3, the V gene TRBV5-6; D call uncertain. The V gene's germline CDR1 is SGHDT and CDR2 YYEEEE. This CDR3 comprises 11 residues. Trimming cost V 2 bases and J 10 bases, with 8 bases left between them. Drawing the rest from reference TRBV5-6 and TRBJ2-3, the complete variable domain is DAGVTQSPTHLIKTRGQQVTLRCSPKSGHDTVSWYQQALGQGPQFIFQYYEEEERQRGNFPDRFSGHQFPNYSSELNVNALLLGDSALYLCASSFSNAQYFGPGTRLTVL.

This clonotype was seen a few times. This chain uses TRBV4-1 with TRBJ2-6; possibly TRBD2 for D (7 bases). V was cut by 6 bases and J by 4 bases, with 13 bases left in between. The CDR3 length is 15 residues. Looked up from germline, CDR1 is MGHRA and CDR2 is YSYEKL. The CDR3 sequence: CASSGRGKGANVLTF. CDR3 sequence (DNA): TGCGCCAGCAGTGGGAGGGGGAAGGGGGCCAACGTCCTGACTTTC.

This clonotype was observed a few times. The chain combines TRBV6-6 with TRBJ2-5; TRBD2 matches 8 bases. Germline CDR1 reads MNHNY; CDR2 reads SVGAGI (reference sequence). CDR3 length: 17 amino acids. The V and J ends lost 3 bases and 2 bases, in that order; junction bases with no gene match: 11. Written as DNA, the CDR3 is TGTGCCAGCAGTTATTCGGTCGGGGGGGGGCTTCAAGAGACCCAGTACTTC. As protein: CASSYSVGGGLQETQYF.